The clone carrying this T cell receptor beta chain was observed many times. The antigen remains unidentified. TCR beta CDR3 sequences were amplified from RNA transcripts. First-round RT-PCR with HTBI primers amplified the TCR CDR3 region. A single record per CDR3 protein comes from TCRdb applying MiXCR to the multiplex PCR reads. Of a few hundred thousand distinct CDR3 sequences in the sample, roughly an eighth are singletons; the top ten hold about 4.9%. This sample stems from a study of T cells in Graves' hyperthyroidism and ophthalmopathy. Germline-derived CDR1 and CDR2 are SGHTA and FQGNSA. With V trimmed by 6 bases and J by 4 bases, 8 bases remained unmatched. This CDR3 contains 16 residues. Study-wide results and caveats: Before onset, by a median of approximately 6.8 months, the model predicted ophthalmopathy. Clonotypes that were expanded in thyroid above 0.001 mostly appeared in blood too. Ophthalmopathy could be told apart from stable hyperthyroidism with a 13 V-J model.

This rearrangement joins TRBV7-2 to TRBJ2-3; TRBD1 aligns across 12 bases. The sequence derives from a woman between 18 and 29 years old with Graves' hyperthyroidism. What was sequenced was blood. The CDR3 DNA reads TGTGCCAGCAGTTTTACCGGGACAGGGGGCGCAGATACGCAGTATTTT. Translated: CASSFTGTGGADTQYF.